The 12 T cell receptor beta chains reported below all come from one sample, sequenced in a study of CD8 T cells in Susac syndrome. A quantity of about 0.5 to 1 ug RNA underwent reverse transcription using random hexamers. TCRdb fed the immunoSEQ multiplex PCR reads into MiXCR, producing one record per CDR3 protein. Of around 190,000 distinct CDR3 sequences in the sample, approximately 93% were seen once. The sequenced sample was CD4+ T cells from PBMCs. Receptors originate from a human donor in good health.

The rearrangement joins TRBV14 to TRBJ1-2; D is perhaps TRBD1 (5 bases). Germline V gene lookup returns CDR1 SGHDN and CDR2 FVKESK. The CDR3 covers 13 residues. The ends were cut back, 4 bases at V and 2 bases at J, with 8 bases in the middle. CDR3 residues: CASSPRQNYGYTF. In DNA form, the CDR3 reads TGTGCCAGCAGCCCTCGACAGAACTATGGCTACACCTTC. The full variable domain, in which reference TRBV14 and TRBJ1-2 provide the parts outside the CDR3, is EAGVTQFPSHSVIEKGQTVTLRCDPISGHDNLYWYRRVMGKEIKFLLHFVKESKQDESGMPNNRFLAERTGGTYSTLKVQPAELEDSGVYFCASSPRQNYGYTFGSGTRLTVV.

The J gene is TRBJ1-4, the V gene TRBV5-1; no definite D call. CDR3 length equals 15 residues. With 2 bases removed from V and 8 bases from J, the gap between germline ends came to 16 bases. Per germline, CDR1 SGHRS and CDR2 YFSETQ. The DNA of the CDR3 is TGCGCCAGCAGCTTTGGAATCCCTCCTACGGAAAAACTGTTTTTT. It yields the protein CASSFGIPPTEKLFF.

The rearrangement links TRBV6-2 or TRBV6-3 to TRBJ1-5; no definite D call. The CDR3 extends over 14 amino acids. Trimming took 2 bases from V and 10 from J, leaving 15 bases between them. Per germline, CDR1 MNHEY and CDR2 SVGEGT. The CDR3 sequence: CASSYGLGISPQHF. The CDR3 nucleotides read TGTGCCAGCAGTTACGGTCTGGGTATAAGCCCCCAGCATTTT.

This clonotype was counted between two and nine times. The J gene is TRBJ1-1, the V gene TRBV7-2; D is undetermined. V was clipped by 6 bases and J by 2 bases, with 4 bases between them. The CDR3 extends over 11 amino acids. Looked up from germline, CDR1 is SGHTA and CDR2 is FQGNSA. DNA of the CDR3: TGTGCCAGCAGACCAAACACTGAAGCTTTCTTT. It yields the protein CASRPNTEAFF.

The V gene is TRBV28, the J gene TRBJ2-5, with TRBD2 matching over 7 bases. There are 15 residues in the CDR3. Germline loops: CDR1 MDHEN, CDR2 SYDVKM. The ends lost 6 bases at V and 1 base at J; junction bases unmatched: 8. CDR3 DNA: TGTGCCAGCAGGTCGGAGCGGGGACCCCAAGAGACCCAGTACTTC. Protein sequence: CASRSERGPQETQYF. The full variable domain, with the rest looked up from reference TRBV28 and TRBJ2-5, is DVKVTQSSRYLVKRTGEKVFLECVQDMDHENMFWYRQDPGLGLRLIYFSYDVKMKEKGDIPEGYSVSREKKERFSLILESASTNQTSMYLCASRSERGPQETQYFGPGTRLLVL.

V gene TRBV19 combines with J gene TRBJ2-2, with D possibly matching TRBD1 (6 bases). The CDR3 spans 16 residues. V lost 5 bases and J 4 bases, leaving 17 bases between the germline ends. Germline V lookup: CDR1 LNHDA, CDR2 SQIVND (reference sequence). CDR3 sequence (DNA): TGTGCCAGTAGTTTCTGGACAGCAGTAGGCACCGGGGAGCTGTTTTTT. It specifies CASSFWTAVGTGELFF.

The gene calls are TRBV20-1 and TRBJ1-1; D is undetermined. Germline values: CDR1 DFQATT, CDR2 SNEGSKA (reference sequence). Trimming left V 4 bases short and J 0 bases short, with 6 bases between. The CDR3 has 12 residues. CDR3 DNA sequence: TGCAGTGCTAAAACAGTGAACACTGAAGCTTTCTTT. Protein product: CSAKTVNTEAFF.

CDR3 sequence (DNA): TGTGCCAGCAGCCTAGACCTGAACACCGGGGAGCTGTTTTTT. Translation: CASSLDLNTGELFF. The chain is built from TRBV7-8 and TRBJ2-2; no clear D gene. The V gene lost 5 bases and the J gene lost 1 base, with 8 bases spanning the gap. The CDR3 covers 14 residues. Germline CDR1 SGHVS, CDR2 FQNEAQ.

V gene TRBV20-1 combines with J gene TRBJ2-1; 8 bases map to TRBD2. The CDR3 runs 14 residues. With V trimmed by 7 bases and J by 2 bases, 7 bases remained unmatched. Germline CDR1 and CDR2: DFQATT and SNEGSKA (reference sequence). The CDR3 is CSVRPAGAYNEQFF. For the CDR3, the DNA is TGCAGTGTCAGACCAGCGGGGGCCTACAATGAGCAGTTCTTC.

The gene calls are TRBV4-2 and TRBJ2-3; 7 bases map to TRBD1. In germline, CDR1 is LGHNA, CDR2 YNFKEQ. The CDR3 has 15 amino acids. V trimming: 4 bases; J trimming: 4 bases; junction bases outside the gene matches: 8. The CDR3 sequence is CASSRSRGQADTQYF. Here the CDR3 DNA reads TGTGCCAGCAGCCGGTCGAGGGGGCAAGCAGATACGCAGTATTTT.

This clonotype was counted once. This chain uses TRBV2 with TRBJ2-6; 9 nucleotides match TRBD1. Trimming at V came to 1 base and at J to 2 bases, leaving 0 bases not matched to a gene. There are 16 residues in the CDR3. CDR1 and CDR2 (germline): SNHLY, FYNNEI. The CDR3: CASSEGTGAGANVLTF. DNA for the CDR3: TGTGCCAGCAGTGAAGGGACAGGGGCTGGGGCCAACGTCCTGACTTTC.

V is TRBV6-6 and J is TRBJ2-1, with 12 bases lining up with TRBD2. The ends lost 0 bases at V and 12 bases at J; junction bases unmatched: 9. The CDR3 is made up of 16 amino acids. The germline V gene encodes CDR1 MNHNY and CDR2 SVGAGI (reference sequence). This chain's CDR3 is CASSYSTSLAGGGQFF. The CDR3 DNA reads as TGTGCCAGCAGTTACTCGACGTCACTAGCGGGGGGAGGGCAGTTCTTC.